Shown below are 10 T cell receptor beta chains from a single sample sequenced in a study of primary melanoma T cells and metastatic recurrence. The repertoire was sequenced with immunoSEQ multiplex PCR; TCRdb's copy has only in-frame clones and lacks some. The table includes 280 or so clones, less than 95% detected once. The sequencing sample was made of melanoma tumor tissue. These receptors all come from a human donor with melanoma.

The table lists this clone with a few counts. The chain recombines TRBV29-1 with TRBJ2-3; the match to TRBD2 covers 12 bases. Germline loops: CDR1 SQVTM, CDR2 ANQGSEA. V lost 6 bases and J lost 0; bases outside the gene matches: 7. The CDR3 is 16 residues long. The CDR3 sequence: CSVGGGLAGSTDTQYF. CDR3 bases: TGCAGCGTCGGAGGGGGACTAGCGGGTAGCACAGATACGCAGTATTTT.

The chain is built from TRBV11-3 and TRBJ2-5, with D possibly matching TRBD2 (5 bases). CDR1 is SGHNT and CDR2 is YENEEA in the germline V gene. V lost 1 base and J 5 bases, leaving 11 bases between the germline ends. This CDR3 contains 14 residues. CDR3 region: CASSLVSGWETQYF. The CDR3, as DNA: TGTGCCAGCAGCTTAGTATCGGGGTGGGAGACCCAGTACTTC.

This clone was counted a single time. V is TRBV15 and J is TRBJ1-5; D unresolved. Germline loops: CDR1 LNHNV, CDR2 YYDKDF (reference sequence). Between the trimmed V and J ends, which lost 0 bases and 4 bases, there was a span of 13 bases. The CDR3 length is 16 residues. CDR3 region: CATSRENGERNQPQHF. CDR3 coding DNA: TGTGCCACCAGCAGAGAGAACGGGGAACGTAATCAGCCCCAGCATTTT.

The chain has TRBV4-1 and TRBJ2-2; D remains ambiguous. There are 13 residues in the CDR3. V lost 0 bases and J 6 bases, leaving 5 bases between the germline ends. Germline V CDR1 and CDR2: MGHRA, YSYEKL. Written as DNA, the CDR3 is TGCGCCAGCAGCCAAGACCGCGCCGGGGAGCTGTTTTTT. It translates to CASSQDRAGELFF.

This chain joins TRBV19 and TRBJ2-7; 14 positions agree with TRBD2. Germline V gene lookup returns CDR1 LNHDA and CDR2 SQIVND (reference sequence). Trimming removed 5 bases from V and 2 bases from J; junction bases left unmatched: 2. This CDR3 spans 15 amino acids. The CDR3 sequence is CASSPGLAGAYEQYF. The CDR3 bases are TGTGCCAGTAGTCCGGGACTAGCGGGAGCCTACGAGCAGTACTTC. The full variable domain, in which reference TRBV19 and TRBJ2-7 provide the parts outside the CDR3, is DGGITQSPKYLFRKEGQNVTLSCEQNLNHDAMYWYRQDPGQGLRLIYYSQIVNDFQKGDIAEGYSVSREKKESFPLTVTSAQKNPTAFYLCASSPGLAGAYEQYFGPGTRLTVT.

The chain uses TRBV6-8 and TRBJ2-7; no firm D call. In germline, CDR1 is MNHGY, CDR2 SAAAGT. The CDR3 covers 13 residues. Trimming removed 5 bases from V and 4 bases from J, with 12 bases in between. Here the CDR3 reads CASSVSVGYEQYF. The CDR3 DNA is TGTGCCAGCAGTGTTTCGGTGGGGTACGAGCAGTACTTC.

This rearrangement joins TRBV15 to TRBJ2-2; 7 nucleotides match TRBD2. Per the germline V gene, CDR1 is LNHNV and CDR2 is YYDKDF (reference sequence). V trimming: 8 bases; J trimming: 4 bases; junction bases outside the gene matches: 7. The CDR3 spans 14 residues. The CDR3: CATRGGSRTGELFF. In nucleotides, the CDR3 is TGTGCCACCCGGGGCGGGAGTCGCACCGGGGAGCTGTTTTTT.

This clone was recorded once. The chain joins TRBV11-3 to TRBJ1-1; D uncertain. The CDR3 is 16 amino acids. The germline V gene has CDR1 SGHNT and CDR2 YENEEA. The V end lost 3 bases, the J end lost 0 bases, and 14 bases lay between the germline ends. CDR3 sequence (DNA): TGTGCCAGCAGCTTGTACGCAGGAAATTTGAACACTGAAGCTTTCTTT. Translating it yields CASSLYAGNLNTEAFF.

This chain links TRBV18 with TRBJ2-7; 7 bases agree with TRBD1. The CDR3 consists of 15 residues. CDR1 and CDR2 (germline): KGHSH, LQKENI. V lost 4 bases and J lost 4; bases outside the gene matches: 10. CDR3 loop: CASSRNEGAFYEQYF. The CDR3 nucleotides read TGTGCCAGCTCACGGAATGAGGGGGCCTTTTACGAGCAGTACTTC.

This rearrangement joins TRBV19 to TRBJ2-7; no firm D call. V dropped 3 bases and J dropped 2 bases, with 5 bases sitting between them. The CDR3 is 12 amino acids. Germline lookup yields CDR1 LNHDA and CDR2 SQIVND (reference sequence). The CDR3 sequence is CASSITAYEQYF. The CDR3 bases are TGTGCCAGTAGTATCACAGCCTACGAGCAGTACTTC.